These 10 T cell receptor gamma chains share one sample of origin, sequenced in a study of gamma-delta chains in newborns, infants, children. TCRdb processed the reads again with the CATT caller. The repertoire includes about 940 gamma-chain clones, about 40% of them detected once, and around a fifth sits in the top ten. Input material: blood. The receptors come from a child who was a newborn, infant or young child, either healthy, febrile or measles-vaccinated (not recorded which).

Relative to its sample, this clone is large. The rearrangement links TRGV4 to TRGJP2. The J gene comes from matching the DNA to germline here; TCRdb lacks it. The germline gives CDR1 EGSTGY, CDR2 YDSYTSSV. The V and J ends lost 0 bases and 2 bases, in that order; junction bases with no gene match: 6. The length of the CDR3 is 16 residues. This chain's CDR3 is CATWDGPGSSDWIKTF. The CDR3 nucleotides are TGTGCCACCTGGGATGGGCCCGGAAGTAGTGATTGGATCAAGACGTTT.

About this clone: A much larger clone is a single base away; this may be a read error. This rearrangement joins TRGV9 to TRGJP. Per the germline V gene, CDR1 is GITISATS and CDR2 is ISYDGTV (reference sequence). The CDR3 has 15 residues. The CDR3: CALWEVQFGKKIKVF. CDR3 in DNA: TGTGCCTTGTGGGAGGTGCAGTTTGGCAAAAAAATCAAGGTATTT.

To note about this clone: The identical CDR3 is also encoded by other nucleotide sequences in the sample. CDR3 in amino acids: CALWDAKQELGKKIKVF. The CDR3 DNA reads as TGTGCCTTGTGGGACGCTAAGCAAGAGTTGGGCAAAAAAATCAAGGTATTC. The V gene call is TRGV9, and the J gene call is absent. Germline CDR1 is GITISATS and CDR2 is ISYDGTV (reference sequence). CDR3 length: 17 amino acids.

By its share, this clone is large (0.1 to 1%). V and J are TRGV3 and TRGJ1 or TRGJ2. As TCRdb names no J gene, one was assigned here on the basis of a DNA match to germline. This CDR3 spans 14 amino acids. Germline values: CDR1 VTNTFY, CDR2 YDVSTARD (reference sequence). Trimming took 0 bases from V and 2 from J; bases not matched to a gene: 4. CDR3 loop: CATWDRHYYYKKLF. Written as DNA, the CDR3 is TGTGCCACCTGGGACAGGCACTATTATTATAAGAAACTCTTT.

This clone occurred a few times. Other DNA sequences in this specimen translate into the identical CDR3. The J gene is TRGJP1, the V gene TRGV9. TCRdb lists no J gene, so it was determined here by aligning the DNA to germline. Germline trimming cut 2 bases from V and 9 bases from J; bases unmatched to any gene: 0. Germline V gives CDR1 GITISATS, CDR2 ISYDGTV (reference sequence). The length of the CDR3 is 11 residues. In DNA form, the CDR3 reads TGTGCCTTGTGGGAGGGTTGGTTCAAGATATTT. Translation gives CALWEGWFKIF.

This clone showed up just once. Being one base from a much bigger clone, this may be a read error. The V call is TRGV3, the J call TRGJ1 or TRGJ2. The J gene, not given by TCRdb, was assigned here from a germline match of the nucleotide sequence. From germline, CDR1 is VTNTFY and CDR2 YDVSTARD (reference sequence). V lost 2 bases, J lost 0 bases, and 1 base stayed unmatched. This CDR3 spans 13 amino acids. The CDR3 nucleotides read TGTGCCACCTGGGACAAGAATTATTATAAGAAACTCTTT. The encoded protein is CATWDKNYYKKLF.

This clone was counted a single time. A much larger clone lies one base from this, so it may be a read error. The V gene corresponds to TRGV5; no J gene was called. Looked up from germline, CDR1 is VINAFY and CDR2 is YDVSNSKD. The length of the CDR3 is 11 residues. The CDR3 DNA is TGTGCCACCTGGGACAGAATTAACAAACTCTTT. Translated: CATWDRINKLF.

This clone occurred a few times. The V call is TRGV9, the J call TRGJP. Since TCRdb gives no J gene, matching the DNA to germline was used here to assign it. There are 17 residues in the CDR3. V trimming: 5 bases; J trimming: 3 bases; junction bases outside the gene matches: 7. CDR1 GITISATS and CDR2 ISYDGTV come from the germline V gene (reference sequence). The DNA of the CDR3 is TGTGCCTTGTGGGGGGGAACGCAAGAGTTGGGCAAAAAAATCAAGGTATTT. As protein: CALWGGTQELGKKIKVF.

The rearrangement uses TRGV5 and TRGJ1 or TRGJ2. TCRdb does not report a J gene; here it was assigned by matching the DNA to germline references. The V segment lost 3 bases and the J segment 4 bases; nucleotides outside the gene matches: 9. Germline V lookup: CDR1 VINAFY, CDR2 YDVSNSKD. The CDR3 covers 14 residues. Here the CDR3 reads CATWDVPGYYKKLF. The CDR3 nucleotides are TGTGCCACCTGGGACGTGCCGGGGTATTATAAGAAACTCTTT.

Note on this clone: A much larger clone sits a single nucleotide away, making a read error possible. The chain couples TRGV3 to TRGJ1 or TRGJ2. The J gene was missing in TCRdb and was found by matching the end of the DNA to germline. The CDR3 is 15 residues long. The germline CDR1 and CDR2 sequences are VTNTFY and YDVSTARD (reference sequence). The CDR3 region is CATRDRRIDYYKKLF. CDR3 nucleotide sequence: TGTGCCACCAGGGACAGGCGTATCGATTATTATAAGAAACTCTTT.